These T cell receptor beta chains were read from a single sample in a study of T cell repertoires in cytomegalovirus infection. MiXCR, applied by TCRdb to the reads, yields one record per CDR3 protein. The sample has 200,000 or so distinct CDR3 sequences; 35% to 40% are singletons. These receptors lack a known antigen. The input for sequencing was CD8+ T cells from cultured PBMCs, taken from culture after CMV antigen stimulation. Receptor source: a human donor in good health (CMV status not recorded). Some clones in this sample may be carry-over from other donors' samples. CDR3s include the opening cysteine and the closing phenylalanine or tryptophan. The D gene is left open where the match is weak. Not every row has a clone size; where given, it reads once, few, many or a size class.

d_call	v_call	clone_size	j_call	cdr3_nt	cdr3_aa
-	TRBV7-9	-	TRBJ1-1	TGTGCCAGCAGCTTAGCCCGGGACCCTGGCACTGAAGCTTTCTTT	CASSLARDPGTEAFF
TRBD1	TRBV12-3/TRBV12-4	-	TRBJ2-5	TGTGCCAGCAGCGAGGGACAGGATGGGGAGACCCAGTACTTC	CASSEGQDGETQYF
-	TRBV25-1	-	TRBJ1-3	TGTGCCAGCATAGGGGAGACCAGCTCTGGAAACACCATATATTTT	CASIGETSSGNTIYF
TRBD1	TRBV2	-	TRBJ2-7	TGTGCCAGCGGGGACAGCCACTCCTACGAGCAGTACTTC	CASGDSHSYEQYF
TRBD1	TRBV4-2	many	TRBJ2-7	TGTGCCAGCAGCGACGGACAGGGGCGAACCTACGAGCAGTACTTC	CASSDGQGRTYEQYF
-	TRBV7-9	-	TRBJ1-2	TGTGCCAGCAGCTTCGGGACGGGAAACTATGGCTACACCTTC	CASSFGTGNYGYTF
-	TRBV6-6	-	TRBJ1-1	TGTGCCAGCAGTGTGGGTCTCGGGAACACTGAAGCTTTCTTT	CASSVGLGNTEAFF
TRBD2	TRBV7-6	-	TRBJ2-1	TGTGCCAGCAGGACTAGCGGGGGCTCCTACAATGAGCAGTTCTTC	CASRTSGGSYNEQFF
-	TRBV7-6	-	TRBJ1-1	TGTGCCAGCAGCTTAAATACGGAGAACACTGAAGCTTTCTTT	CASSLNTENTEAFF
TRBD2	TRBV7-8	few	TRBJ2-1	TGTGCCAGCAGCGTGCCGGGGGGGGCCAATGAGCAGTTCTTC	CASSVPGGANEQFF
-	TRBV19	few	TRBJ1-1	TGTGCCAGTAGTGAAACAGCGAAAGGTGAAGCTTTCTTT	CASSETAKGEAFF
-	TRBV7-6	few	TRBJ1-2	TGTGCCAGCAGCTCCGGCCAGGGATCGGACAGCAACTACTATGGCTACACCTTC	CASSSGQGSDSNYYGYTF
TRBD2	TRBV28	-	TRBJ2-4	TGTGCCAGCAGTACTATAAGCGGGATAAACGCCAAAAACATTCAGTACTTC	CASSTISGINAKNIQYF
-	TRBV27	-	TRBJ1-2	TGTGCCAGCAGTTTTCTCCCCGCAAGGTATGGCTACACCTTC	CASSFLPARYGYTF
TRBD1	TRBV6-6	few	TRBJ2-4	TGTGCCAGCGTGGGGGACAGCAAAAACATTCAGTACTTC	CASVGDSKNIQYF
TRBD1	TRBV5-5	few	TRBJ1-2	TGTGCCAGCAGCTCCGCCATGAAACAGGGGTATGGCTACACCTTC	CASSSAMKQGYGYTF
TRBD1	TRBV2	-	TRBJ1-1	TGTGCCTCCCTAGCAGGGGGGAAGACTGAAGCTTTCTTT	CASLAGGKTEAFF